What follows describes a single T cell receptor beta chain. TCR beta CDR3 sequences were amplified from RNA transcripts. HTBI primers drove first-round RT-PCR of the TCR CDR3. Using its own MiXCR run on the multiplex PCR reads, TCRdb lists one record per CDR3 protein. Among roughly 510,000 distinct CDR3 sequences, around 20% were seen once, and the ten largest hold 26%. These data originate in a study of T cells in Graves' hyperthyroidism and ophthalmopathy. Sequences were obtained from blood. This TCR derives from a man aged 18-30 years with Graves' hyperthyroidism.

CDR3 bases: TGTGCCAGCAGCTTCGGACTAGCGGGGGTTTTGTACCAAGAGACCCAGTACTTC. It yields the protein CASSFGLAGVLYQETQYF. The genes are TRBV11-1 and TRBJ2-5, with 13 bases lining up with TRBD2. The CDR3 is made up of 18 amino acids. Trimming at V came to 3 bases and at J to 0 bases, leaving 7 bases not matched to a gene. Germline CDR1 is SGHAT and CDR2 is FQDESV (reference sequence).